This T cell receptor (beta chain) originates from a study of blood T cell repertoires in COVID-19 (dated by TCRdb to the early 2020s). Study-wide context: The collaborator samples originated in the United States, Italy and Spain and spanned the acute and convalescent phases of COVID-19. The prospective study material was composed of cDNA or gDNA derived from T cells, B-cell-depleted T cells, or PBMCs. Deeply sampled blood TCRbeta repertoires from subjects exposed to, actively infected with, or recovered from COVID-19 were included in the dataset. The repertoires were made available in a free public database intended to serve as a resource for research on the immune response to SARS-CoV-2. Samples were obtained from the ongoing ImmuneRACE study (first 160 participants) and from 1,254 subjects provided by 6 global collaborators. Sample metadata almost always included a de-identified subject ID, COVID-19 status, age in years and sex. Where available, HLA class I and class II types were obtained from metadata supplied by the sample provider rather than from assay-based typing.

CDR1 and CDR2 are drawn from the germline V gene (reference sequence): MNHEY, SMNVEV. The CDR3, from cysteine to phenylalanine, totals 15 residues. Only the CDR3 DNA is retained, 45 bases long and in frame from the first base. V and J are truncated by 6 bases and 4 bases respectively, leaving an intervening sequence of 18 bases. With regard to this clone: No cognate antigen has been identified for it. Base qualities are not recorded, but no much larger clone differs from it by a single base.

The immunoSEQ Assay, a bias-controlled multiplex PCR, was used to amplify TCRbeta CDR3 regions from genomic DNA. In the original analysis: Nucleated cell counts per sample were estimated from amplification of reference gene primers within the assay. To quantify the absolute abundance of each unique TCRbeta CDR3 rearrangement, sequence reads were collapsed and filtered. For each sample, productive Simpson clonality was calculated by taking the square root of Simpson's diversity index across productive rearrangements. TCRdb mirrors the immuneACCESS table, restricted to in-frame sequences. Some clones are absent from its copies; in checked studies, under half trace to an unresolved V gene, and the reason for the others is unknown. Clone size and V and J calls were adopted from that table, with D and trimming inferred from the DNA. The sample includes around 170,000 clones, with around 83% observed a single time. The ten biggest clones cover approximately 7% of the sample.

Findings and caveats that apply to the study as a whole: Clinical and demographic metadata were provided uncurated, with the amount varying by source and participant.

Each collaborating institution followed its own protocols to collect whole blood in K2EDTA tubes. Collaborator samples were shipped for TCRbeta analysis as frozen whole blood, isolated PBMCs, or DNA extracted from either sample type. This sequence uses TRBV27 and TRBJ1-1; D gene: possibly TRBD1, on 6 matching bases. Sequencing was performed on peripheral blood. This clonotype was obtained from a man in his fifties with active or convalescent COVID-19. The bases are TGTGCCAGCAGAAATAACAGGGAAGGAGGCACTGAAGCTTTCTTT. Its protein product is CASRNNREGGTEAFF.